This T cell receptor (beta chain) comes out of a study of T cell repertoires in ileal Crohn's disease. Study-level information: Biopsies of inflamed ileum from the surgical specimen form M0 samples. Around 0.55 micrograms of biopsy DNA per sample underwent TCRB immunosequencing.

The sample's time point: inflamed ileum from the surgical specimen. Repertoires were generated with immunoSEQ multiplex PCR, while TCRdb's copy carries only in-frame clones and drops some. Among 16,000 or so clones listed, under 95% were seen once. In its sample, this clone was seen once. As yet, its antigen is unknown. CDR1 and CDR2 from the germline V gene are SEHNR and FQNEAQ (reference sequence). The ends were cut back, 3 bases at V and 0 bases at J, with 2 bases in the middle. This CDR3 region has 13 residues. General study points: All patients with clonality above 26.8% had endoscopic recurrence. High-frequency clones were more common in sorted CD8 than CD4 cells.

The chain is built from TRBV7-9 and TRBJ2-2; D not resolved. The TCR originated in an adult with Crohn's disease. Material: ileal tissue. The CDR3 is CASSFTNTGELFF. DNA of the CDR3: TGTGCCAGCAGCTTCACGAACACCGGGGAGCTGTTTTTT.